The 8 T cell receptor beta chains below were found in one sample sequenced in a study of PD-L1 blockade in urothelial cancer. Clones were sequenced by immunoSEQ multiplex PCR, and TCRdb holds only the in-frame ones, with some missing. Here the sample spans about 38,000 clones, around 89% being singletons. The specimen was PBMCs, collected around atezolizumab (anti-PD-L1) treatment. These receptors all stem from a man in his sixties with urothelial cancer.

The CDR3 reads CASGSDRDRPYEQYF. The CDR3, as DNA: TGTGCTAGTGGGTCGGACAGGGACAGACCCTACGAGCAGTACTTC. This chain uses TRBV12-5 with TRBJ2-7; 8 bases align to TRBD1. CDR1 is LGHNT and CDR2 is FRNRAP in the germline V gene. The CDR3 contains 15 residues. After removal of 6 bases from V and 2 bases from J, the junction contained 9 bases not matched to a gene.

The chain combines TRBV7-9 with TRBJ2-1, with 9 bases identical to TRBD1. The CDR3 consists of 17 residues. V gave up 0 bases and J gave up 5 bases; unmatched junction bases: 8. Per the germline V gene, CDR1 is SEHNR and CDR2 is FQNEAQ (reference sequence). CDR3 in amino acids: CASSLAATGQGNNEQFF. The CDR3 nucleotides are TGTGCCAGCAGCTTAGCCGCTACGGGACAGGGAAACAATGAGCAGTTCTTC.

The chain joins TRBV7-2 to TRBJ2-7; D is unresolved. In germline, CDR1 is SGHTA, CDR2 FQGNSA. The CDR3 is 13 residues long. V was trimmed by 5 bases and J by 2 bases, leaving 10 bases between them. CDR3 DNA: TGTGCCAGCAGCGAGAATGGGCCCTACGAGCAGTACTTC. Amino acids: CASSENGPYEQYF.

This clone is a singleton in its sample. This chain links TRBV5-1 with TRBJ2-3, with TRBD2 matching 8 bases. The germline gives CDR1 SGHRS, CDR2 YFSETQ. The trim removed 0 bases at V and 1 base at J, leaving 13 bases unmatched. The CDR3 extends over 19 amino acids. The CDR3 sequence: CASSLGLAGKMGRTDTQYF. As DNA, the CDR3 is TGCGCCAGCAGCTTGGGGCTAGCGGGCAAAATGGGGCGCACAGATACGCAGTATTTT.

The V gene is TRBV5-8, the J gene TRBJ2-1; 9 nucleotides line up with TRBD2. Losses at the gene ends were 1 base for V and 7 bases for J; bases not matched to a gene: 12. CDR1 and CDR2 (germline): SGHTS, YDEGEE. This CDR3 comprises 17 residues. The CDR3: CASSLRKLAGGGNEQFF. The CDR3 DNA reads TGTGCCAGCAGCTTGAGGAAGTTGGCGGGAGGGGGAAATGAGCAGTTCTTC.

The chain has TRBV2 and TRBJ1-5; the match to TRBD1 covers 9 bases. With 3 bases clipped from V and 9 bases from J, the junction kept 6 bases outside the gene matches. The CDR3 sequence is 14 residues long. The germline V gene has CDR1 SNHLY and CDR2 FYNNEI. The CDR3 DNA reads as TGTGCCAGCAGTGATGTAGAGGACAGGGGGCCCCAGCATTTT. This codes for CASSDVEDRGPQHF.

This chain joins TRBV30 and TRBJ2-7; no reliable D call. The CDR3 has 12 residues. Germline V gene data show CDR1 as GTSNPN and CDR2 as SVGIG (reference sequence). The V gene lost 2 bases and the J gene lost 1 base, with 6 bases spanning the gap. CDR3 bases: TGTGCCTGGAGTTTCAGGTCCTACGAGCAGTACTTC. It is translated as CAWSFRSYEQYF.

The chain uses TRBV2 and TRBJ2-7; D gene unclear. Looked up from germline, CDR1 is SNHLY and CDR2 is FYNNEI. Trimming pared 6 bases from V and 3 bases from J, leaving 18 bases between. The CDR3 loop spans 15 amino acids. The CDR3 loop is CASSKLWASSYEQYF. Written as DNA, the CDR3 is TGTGCCAGCAGCAAATTGTGGGCCAGCAGCTACGAGCAGTACTTC.